The source of this T cell receptor beta chain is a study of blood T cells in healthy people across ages. PCR was performed a second time for about 7 to 11 cycles using a sample-barcoded 5' primer and a J-beta primer mix. A single record per CDR3 protein comes from TCRdb applying MiXCR to the 5' RACE reads. The sample records 1,800,000 or so distinct CDR3 sequences, roughly two fifths being singletons. Study observations and caveats: Age advanced and TCR beta diversity per million T cells fell, roughly linearly. Those diversity estimates obtained from one million T cells were thought to be underestimates.

V gave up 2 bases and J gave up 0 bases, with 14 bases separating them. This CDR3 is built from 17 residues. Germline V lookup: CDR1 LGHNA, CDR2 YNFKEQ. This clonotype was seen a handful of times. Its antigen is not identified. The TCR originated in a human donor in good health. The sequencing sample was made of blood. V and J are TRBV4-2 and TRBJ2-1; the D gene is possibly TRBD2 (5 bases). This chain's CDR3 is CASSQLRLGSSYNEQFF. DNA of the CDR3: TGTGCCAGCAGCCAATTGCGACTGGGGAGCTCCTACAATGAGCAGTTCTTC.